Presented here are 31 T cell receptor beta chains from one specimen sequenced in a study of early T cells in non-severe SARS-CoV-2 infection. One entry per CDR3 protein, called by TCRdb with MiXCR from the 5' RACE reads. The sample shows approximately 69,000 distinct CDR3 sequences, 9% to 15% of them seen only once. The sample consisted of whole blood. The receptor set was obtained from an adult who was a healthcare worker with PCR-confirmed SARS-CoV-2 infection or an uninfected control (not recorded which).

The table lists this clonotype with a few counts. This rearrangement joins TRBV28 to TRBJ1-1, with D possibly matching TRBD1 (6 bases). Trimming shortened V by 6 bases and J by 3 bases, and 14 bases separated the two germline ends. Germline V lookup: CDR1 MDHEN, CDR2 SYDVKM. The CDR3 has 14 amino acids. CDR3 region: CASRSGQFYTEAFF. In DNA, the CDR3 is TGTGCCAGCAGATCCGGACAGTTTTACACTGAAGCTTTCTTT.

As for this clonotype: This sequence may be a read error, since a much larger clone differs from it by one base. The rearrangement links TRBV24-1 to TRBJ2-1; 13 bases align to TRBD2. J lost 9 bases, V lost 11 bases, and 9 bases had no gene match. The CDR3 sequence is 14 residues long. CDR1 and CDR2 (germline): KGHDR, SFDVKD. CDR3: CAIEGLAGNIEQFF. For the CDR3, the DNA is TGTGCCATCGAGGGACTAGCGGGGAACATTGAGCAGTTCTTC.

This clonotype appeared a few times. This chain links TRBV5-1 with TRBJ2-1; a possible D gene is TRBD2 (7 bases). Germline V CDR1 and CDR2: SGHRS, YFSETQ. The CDR3 covers 15 residues. V was clipped by 2 bases and J by 5 bases, with 14 bases between them. The CDR3 coding sequence is TGCGCCAGCAGCTTACAGGGACTATCCCACAATGAGCAGTTCTTC. Protein product: CASSLQGLSHNEQFF.

This clonotype was detected ten times or more. This chain connects TRBV5-6 to TRBJ1-1; D remains unclear. Germline V CDR1 and CDR2: SGHDT, YYEEEE. The CDR3 consists of 13 residues. The V end was cut by 0 bases, the J end by 0 bases, with 3 bases between. Here the CDR3 DNA reads TGTGCCAGCAGCTTGGAAATGAACACTGAAGCTTTCTTT. This translates into CASSLEMNTEAFF.

This clonotype has just a few counts. This rearrangement joins TRBV20-1 to TRBJ2-3, with D possibly TRBD1 on 6 matching bases. Trimming stripped 0 bases from V and 2 bases from J, with 12 bases between. Germline CDR1 and CDR2: DFQATT and SNEGSKA (reference sequence). This CDR3 region has 15 residues. CDR3 bases: TGCAGTGCTAGAGATCTCGCAGGGGCCACAGATACGCAGTATTTT. This gives the protein CSARDLAGATDTQYF.

The chain joins TRBV2 to TRBJ1-1; TRBD1 matches at 7 bases. The CDR3 totals 14 residues. Germline V gene lookup returns CDR1 SNHLY and CDR2 FYNNEI. The J segment lost 0 bases and the V segment lost 6 bases, leaving 4 bases of the junction unmatched. The CDR3 DNA follows: TGTGCCAGCAGGGGGACAGTCATGAACACTGAAGCTTTCTTT. Translated: CASRGTVMNTEAFF.

This clonotype was observed many times. This chain links TRBV5-6 with TRBJ1-1, with D maybe TRBD1 (5 bases). This CDR3 is built from 14 residues. Germline V CDR1 and CDR2: SGHDT, YYEEEE. Trimming removed 0 bases from V and 3 bases from J, with 9 bases in between. CDR3 bases: TGTGCCAGCAGCTTGGGACAGTGGGACACTGAAGCTTTCTTT. Its protein product is CASSLGQWDTEAFF.

This clonotype was picked up many times. This chain connects TRBV29-1 to TRBJ2-1; D not resolved. This CDR3 has 10 amino acids. Germline CDR1 is SQVTM and CDR2 is ANQGSEA. V lost 5 bases to trimming and J lost 8 bases, with 7 bases between them. CDR3 sequence (DNA): TGCAGCGTTTCCAGCGATGAGCAGTTCTTC. Its protein is CSVSSDEQFF.

This clonotype was counted ten times or more. The rearrangement links TRBV5-1 to TRBJ2-3; TRBD2 agrees at 8 bases. The CDR3 loop spans 13 amino acids. CDR1 is SGHRS and CDR2 is YFSETQ in the germline V gene. V lost 10 bases, J lost 5 bases, and 9 bases stayed unmatched. The CDR3 here is CAGREAQGDTQYF. CDR3 DNA: TGCGCCGGGCGGGAGGCCCAGGGAGATACGCAGTATTTT.

This clonotype has ten or more counts. The chain is built from TRBV2 and TRBJ2-1, with a tentative D call TRBD2 (7 bases). Germline values: CDR1 SNHLY, CDR2 FYNNEI. This CDR3 comprises 18 residues. Between the trimmed V and J ends, which lost 5 bases and 0 bases, there was a span of 20 bases. The CDR3 loop is CASSPPGGAELSYNEQFF. The CDR3 DNA reads as TGTGCCAGCAGTCCCCCGGGGGGCGCCGAACTCTCCTACAATGAGCAGTTCTTC.

A few counts support this clonotype. The rearrangement uses TRBV4-1 and TRBJ1-1, with 10 bases fitting TRBD1. Germline values: CDR1 MGHRA, CDR2 YSYEKL. The CDR3 is made up of 14 amino acids. V lost 2 bases, J lost 4 bases, and 1 base stayed unmatched. CDR3 region: CASSQRDRGTEAFF. DNA for the CDR3: TGCGCCAGCAGCCAACGGGACAGGGGCACTGAAGCTTTCTTT.

This clonotype was observed at least ten times. The CDR3 bases are TGTGCCAGCAGGCCTAGCGGGAGGTACGAGCAGTACTTC. Its protein is CASRPSGRYEQYF. The rearrangement joins TRBV2 to TRBJ2-7; 11 nucleotides line up with TRBD2. The germline CDR1 and CDR2 sequences are SNHLY and FYNNEI. The CDR3 runs 13 residues. V trimming: 6 bases; J trimming: 4 bases; junction bases outside the gene matches: 2. The full variable domain, its missing parts supplied by reference TRBV2 and TRBJ2-7, is EPEVTQTPSHQVTQMGQEVILRCVPISNHLYFYWYRQILGQKVEFLVSFYNNEISEKSEIFDDQFSVERPDGSNFTLKIRSTKLEDSAMYFCASRPSGRYEQYFGPGTRLTVT.

The chain is built from TRBV7-2 and TRBJ1-3, with D unresolved. V shed 1 base and J shed 6 bases, with 4 bases lying between them. The CDR3 sequence is 12 residues long. Germline V gene sequence: CDR1 SGHTA, CDR2 FQGNSA. The chain's CDR3 is CASSLVENTIYF. CDR3 nucleotides: TGTGCCAGCAGCTTAGTAGAAAACACCATATATTTT.

The genes are TRBV28 and TRBJ2-7, with a possible D match to TRBD1 (5 bases). Germline-derived CDR1 and CDR2 are MDHEN and SYDVKM. Trimming removed 0 bases at V and 5 bases at J, with 8 bases between. This CDR3 contains 13 residues. The CDR3 sequence: CASSLCRVHEQYF. The CDR3 DNA is TGTGCCAGCAGTTTATGCAGGGTCCACGAGCAGTACTTC.

This clonotype appeared a few times. This chain uses TRBV2 with TRBJ1-5; 9 bases agree with TRBD1. The V gene's germline CDR1 is SNHLY and CDR2 FYNNEI. CDR3 length: 12 residues. The ends lost 8 bases at V and 6 bases at J; junction bases unmatched: 2. The CDR3 region has the DNA TGTGCCAGCCAGGACAGGGGTCAGCCCCAGCATTTT. Protein product: CASQDRGQPQHF.

This clonotype was counted at least ten times. The chain combines TRBV19 with TRBJ1-4, with a possible D match to TRBD1 (6 bases). There are 14 residues in the CDR3. V was pared by 5 bases and J by 8 bases, with 15 bases between. Germline V gene lookup returns CDR1 LNHDA and CDR2 SQIVND (reference sequence). The CDR3 is CASSADSEVEKLFF. The CDR3 region has the DNA TGTGCCAGTAGTGCGGACAGCGAGGTAGAAAAACTGTTTTTT.

This clonotype was recorded at least ten times. The chain recombines TRBV29-1 with TRBJ2-3; TRBD2 matches at 7 bases. The trim removed 1 base at V and 0 bases at J, leaving 7 bases unmatched. The CDR3 has 16 residues. CDR1 and CDR2 from the germline V gene are SQVTM and ANQGSEA. In nucleotides, the CDR3 is TGCAGCGTTGAAGGTTTAAGCGGGAATAGCACAGATACGCAGTATTTT. Protein sequence: CSVEGLSGNSTDTQYF.

This clonotype was seen only a few times. This CDR3 reads CASSVPGTGGYEQYF. In nucleotides, the CDR3 is TGTGCCAGCAGCGTACCCGGGACAGGAGGCTACGAGCAGTACTTC. The J gene is TRBJ2-7, the V gene TRBV11-2; 8 nucleotides line up with TRBD1. Germline V lookup: CDR1 SGHAT, CDR2 FQNNGV. The trim removed 5 bases at V and 3 bases at J, leaving 9 bases unmatched. CDR3 length: 15 amino acids.

This clonotype was counted ten times or more. V and J are TRBV28 and TRBJ1-6; unclear D gene. The ends were cut back, 8 bases at V and 7 bases at J, with 12 bases in the middle. This CDR3 is built from 13 residues. Germline loops: CDR1 MDHEN, CDR2 SYDVKM. CDR3 coding DNA: TGTGCCAGCCGGAGGGCATTCAATTCACCCCTCCACTTT. It is translated as CASRRAFNSPLHF.

In this sample, this clonotype turned up many times. The chain has TRBV24-1 and TRBJ2-1, with D unresolved. The CDR3 consists of 14 residues. The V end was cut by 7 bases, the J end by 4 bases, with 13 bases between. Germline V lookup: CDR1 KGHDR, CDR2 SFDVKD. For the CDR3, the DNA is TGTGCCACCAGCGGCTCGCTAAGGTACAATGAGCAGTTCTTC. Protein sequence: CATSGSLRYNEQFF.

This clonotype showed up many times. V and J are TRBV4-2 and TRBJ2-6; 9 nucleotides line up with TRBD1. Trimming took 1 base from V and 4 from J; bases not matched to a gene: 5. CDR3 length equals 17 residues. The germline V gene encodes CDR1 LGHNA and CDR2 YNFKEQ. The CDR3 loop reads CASSQGDRVAGANVLTF. For the CDR3, the DNA is TGTGCCAGCAGCCAAGGGGACAGGGTGGCCGGGGCCAACGTCCTGACTTTC.

In its sample, this clonotype was seen a few times. This rearrangement joins TRBV7-8 to TRBJ1-2; possibly TRBD1 for D (6 bases). In germline, CDR1 is SGHVS, CDR2 FQNEAQ. Trimming cost V 4 bases and J 5 bases, with 11 bases left between them. The CDR3 covers 13 residues. The CDR3 DNA follows: TGTGCCAGCAGCTCTCAGGGGCGTTATGGCTACACCTTC. As protein: CASSSQGRYGYTF.

This clonotype appeared many times. V and J are TRBV25-1 and TRBJ1-3; no clear D gene. Looked up from germline, CDR1 is MGHDK and CDR2 is SYGVNS. CDR3 length: 12 amino acids. The germline V and J ends were trimmed by 5 bases and 6 bases, with 8 bases remaining between them. The CDR3 reads CASSPQENTIYF. The CDR3 bases are TGTGCCAGCAGTCCCCAGGAAAACACCATATATTTT.

This clonotype was detected only a few times. V gene TRBV24-1 combines with J gene TRBJ1-2; D remains unclear. Germline CDR1 reads KGHDR; CDR2 reads SFDVKD. The CDR3 contains 13 residues. The V end lost 3 bases, the J end lost 8 bases, and 12 bases lay between the germline ends. CDR3 DNA sequence: TGTGCCACCAGTGATCCACCGGCCGGCGGCTACACCTTC. It yields the protein CATSDPPAGGYTF.

This clonotype was observed at least ten times. The V and J genes are TRBV2 and TRBJ2-5; D tentatively reads TRBD1 or TRBD2 (5 bases each). Germline CDR1 reads SNHLY; CDR2 reads FYNNEI. This CDR3 comprises 13 residues. Trimming removed 8 bases from V and 1 base from J, with 11 bases in between. CDR3 bases: TGTGCCAGCGGGGACCTCGCCCAAGAGACCCAGTACTTC. Its protein product is CASGDLAQETQYF.

The sample holds a few counts of this clonotype. The chain employs TRBV2 and TRBJ1-5; possible D gene TRBD1, 6 bases. CDR3 length: 17 amino acids. Between the trimmed V and J ends, which lost 6 bases and 0 bases, there was a span of 18 bases. The V gene's germline CDR1 is SNHLY and CDR2 FYNNEI. The chain's CDR3 is CASRATGHRYSNQPQHF. CDR3 bases: TGTGCCAGCAGGGCCACGGGACACCGATATAGCAATCAGCCCCAGCATTTT.

V gene TRBV24-1 combines with J gene TRBJ1-1; 9 positions match TRBD1. The CDR3 loop spans 15 amino acids. After removal of 3 bases from V and 3 bases from J, the junction contained 4 bases not matched to a gene. CDR1 is KGHDR, CDR2 SFDVKD, per germline. CDR3 loop: CATSDATGGDTEAFF. As DNA, the CDR3 is TGTGCCACCAGTGATGCGACAGGGGGGGACACTGAAGCTTTCTTT.

There are many counts of this clonotype. The rearrangement links TRBV18 to TRBJ2-1, with a tentative D call TRBD2 (5 bases). Germline CDR1 KGHSH, CDR2 LQKENI. The CDR3 contains 14 residues. Trimming pared 2 bases from V and 4 bases from J, leaving 9 bases between. CDR3 residues: CASSPNSDYNEQFF. In DNA, the CDR3 is TGTGCCAGCTCACCAAATAGCGATTACAATGAGCAGTTCTTC.

This clonotype came up a few times. The rearrangement joins TRBV28 to TRBJ2-7; tentative D call: TRBD2 (6 bases). Between the trimmed V and J ends, which lost 8 bases and 6 bases, there was a span of 17 bases. There are 13 residues in the CDR3. Per the germline V gene, CDR1 is MDHEN and CDR2 is SYDVKM. The CDR3 nucleotides are TGTGCCAGCGGGTTGGGAGCGGAGGGCGAGCAGTACTTC. It encodes CASGLGAEGEQYF.

The rearrangement uses TRBV28 and TRBJ1-6; D remains ambiguous. V lost 6 bases and J lost 5, with 5 bases in between. This CDR3 has 12 amino acids. Germline V gene sequence: CDR1 MDHEN, CDR2 SYDVKM. Here the CDR3 DNA reads TGTGCCAGCAGGGGCAATAATTCACCCCTCCACTTT. Residues: CASRGNNSPLHF. The whole variable domain, remainder taken from reference TRBV28 and TRBJ1-6, is DVKVTQSSRYLVKRTGEKVFLECVQDMDHENMFWYRQDPGLGLRLIYFSYDVKMKEKGDIPEGYSVSREKKERFSLILESASTNQTSMYLCASRGNNSPLHFGNGTRLTVT.

The sample holds a few counts of this clonotype. The chain carries TRBV28 and TRBJ2-1, with 14 bases fitting TRBD2. CDR1 is MDHEN, CDR2 SYDVKM, per germline. The length of the CDR3 is 15 residues. V was pared by 6 bases and J by 8 bases, with 6 bases of the junction left unmatched. The CDR3 loop is CASSSGLAGVHEQFF. The CDR3 region has the DNA TGTGCCAGCAGCTCGGGACTAGCGGGAGTGCATGAGCAGTTCTTC.